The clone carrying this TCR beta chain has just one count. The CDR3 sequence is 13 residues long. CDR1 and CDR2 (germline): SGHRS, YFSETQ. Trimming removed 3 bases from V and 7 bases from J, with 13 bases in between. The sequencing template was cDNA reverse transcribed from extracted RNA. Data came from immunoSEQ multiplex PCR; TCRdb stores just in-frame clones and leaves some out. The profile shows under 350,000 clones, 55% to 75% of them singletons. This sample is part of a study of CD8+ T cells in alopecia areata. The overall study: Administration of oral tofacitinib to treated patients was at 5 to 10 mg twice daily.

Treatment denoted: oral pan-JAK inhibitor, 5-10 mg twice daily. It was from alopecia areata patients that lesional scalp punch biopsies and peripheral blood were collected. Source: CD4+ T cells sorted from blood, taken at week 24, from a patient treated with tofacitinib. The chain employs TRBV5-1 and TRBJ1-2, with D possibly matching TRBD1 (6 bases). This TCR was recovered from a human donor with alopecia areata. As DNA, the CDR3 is TGCGCCAGCAGCTCGCCAGGGGACGGTGGCTACACCTTC. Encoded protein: CASSSPGDGGYTF.